The T cell receptor beta chain under discussion was sequenced for a study of blood T cell repertoires in COVID-19. On the study more broadly: Samples representing acute and convalescent COVID-19 were sourced from the United States, Italy and Spain. The cDNA or gDNA used as material had been derived from T cells, B-cell-depleted T cells, or PBMCs.

Authors' data handling: Amplification from reference gene primers served as the basis for estimated nucleated cell counts. The repertoire was sequenced with immunoSEQ multiplex PCR; TCRdb's copy has only in-frame clones and lacks some. The V and J calls and the clone size are those of that table, but D and trimming were determined from the DNA. The top ten clones hold about 2.9% of a sample with about 270,000 clones, 81% of them seen once. The CDR3 runs 14 residues. Looked up from germline, CDR1 is LGHDT and CDR2 is YNNKEL (reference sequence). The V and J ends lost 5 bases and 6 bases respectively, with 15 bases between them.

This sequence originates from a woman aged 55-69 years with active or convalescent COVID-19. This rearrangement joins TRBV3-1 (or the pseudogene TRBV3-2) to TRBJ2-3; TRBD2 is a possible D gene (7 bases). Sequenced sample: peripheral blood. Here the CDR3 reads CASSASGGSDTQYF. DNA of the CDR3: TGTGCCAGCAGCGCTTCGGGGGGCTCGGATACGCAGTATTTT.